A selection of T cell receptor beta chains follows, all from one sample in a study of OX40 agonist ivuxolimab in advanced cancers. The repertoire was sequenced with immunoSEQ multiplex PCR; TCRdb's copy has only in-frame clones and lacks some. The data contain about 77,000 clones, approximately 89% of them seen just once; the ten biggest clones take up approximately 2.4%. Sequencing was performed on CD4+ or CD8+ T cells sorted from blood, taken in a trial of the OX40 agonist ivuxolimab. The receptors stem from an adult with an advanced solid tumor such as melanoma, head and neck, liver or kidney cancer. Both conserved end residues are part of each CDR3. The order of the fields is clone size, D gene, V gene, J gene, CDR3 protein, CDR3 DNA. D genes are given only for firm matches. The size entry is marked missing in some rows and otherwise reads once, few, many or a size class.

size: few
D: -
V: TRBV30
J: TRBJ2-1
CDR3: CAGLAKGNEQFF
DNA: TGTGCCGGTCTAGCGAAAGGGAATGAGCAGTTCTTC

size: few
D: -
V: TRBV19
J: TRBJ2-2
CDR3: CASSIQEGGELFF
DNA: TGTGCCAGTAGTATACAGGAGGGCGGGGAGCTGTTTTTT

size: -
D: -
V: TRBV6-5
J: TRBJ1-1
CDR3: CASQGPMNTEAFF
DNA: TGTGCCAGCCAGGGGCCCATGAACACTGAAGCTTTCTTT

size: -
D: TRBD1
V: TRBV11-3
J: TRBJ1-2
CDR3: CASSLRGGSGYTF
DNA: TGTGCCAGCAGCCTCAGGGGGGGGTCTGGCTACACCTTC

size: -
D: TRBD2
V: TRBV5-4
J: TRBJ2-3
CDR3: CASSKTSGVPDTQYF
DNA: TGTGCCAGCAGCAAGACTAGCGGGGTCCCAGATACGCAGTATTTT

size: -
D: TRBD1
V: TRBV7-9
J: TRBJ2-5
CDR3: CASSIRGETQYF
DNA: TGTGCCAGCAGTATCAGGGGGGAGACCCAGTACTTC

size: -
D: -
V: TRBV5-4
J: TRBJ1-1
CDR3: CASSLDSLNTEAFF
DNA: TGTGCCAGCAGCTTGGACAGCCTGAACACTGAAGCTTTCTTT

size: -
D: TRBD1
V: TRBV19
J: TRBJ2-1
CDR3: CASSIVGQVSYNEQFF
DNA: TGTGCCAGTAGTATAGTCGGACAGGTGTCCTACAATGAGCAGTTCTTC

size: -
D: -
V: TRBV7-9
J: TRBJ2-3
CDR3: CASSLLLSTDTQYF
DNA: TGTGCCAGCAGCTTATTACTGAGCACAGATACGCAGTATTTT

size: -
D: -
V: TRBV7-2
J: TRBJ1-3
CDR3: CASSLLVGNTIYF
DNA: TGTGCCAGCAGCTTATTGGTTGGAAACACCATATATTTT

size: -
D: -
V: TRBV5-4
J: TRBJ2-3
CDR3: CASSPPGSAADTQYF
DNA: TGTGCCAGCAGCCCACCGGGCTCAGCTGCGGATACGCAGTATTTT

size: -
D: -
V: TRBV5-1
J: TRBJ1-1
CDR3: CASSPGTLNTEAFF
DNA: TGCGCCAGCAGCCCGGGAACCCTGAACACTGAAGCTTTCTTT

size: -
D: -
V: TRBV19
J: TRBJ2-3
CDR3: CASSLPGSRSNTQYF
DNA: TGTGCCAGTAGTCTCCCCGGGAGCCGATCAAATACGCAGTATTTT

size: -
D: TRBD2
V: TRBV18
J: TRBJ2-1
CDR3: CASSNNPGLAGNEQFF
DNA: TGTGCCAGCTCGAATAATCCGGGACTAGCCGGGAATGAGCAGTTCTTC

size: -
D: TRBD1
V: TRBV5-1
J: TRBJ2-3
CDR3: CASWTGPFSTDTQYF
DNA: TGCGCCAGCTGGACAGGCCCCTTTAGCACAGATACGCAGTATTTT

size: once
D: -
V: TRBV11-2
J: TRBJ1-3
CDR3: CASSAPIGDTIYF
DNA: TGTGCCAGCAGCGCTCCCATCGGCGACACCATATATTTT

size: -
D: -
V: TRBV5-4
J: TRBJ1-2
CDR3: CASSPDTNYGYTF
DNA: TGTGCCAGCAGCCCTGACACTAACTATGGCTACACCTTC

size: -
D: -
V: TRBV4-2
J: TRBJ1-2
CDR3: CASSSQRRFGYTF
DNA: TGTGCCAGCAGTTCGCAGAGGAGGTTTGGCTACACCTTC

size: -
D: -
V: TRBV5-1
J: TRBJ1-1
CDR3: CASSPDPSSATFF
DNA: TGCGCCAGCAGCCCTGACCCGTCCTCGGCGACTTTCTTT

size: -
D: TRBD2
V: TRBV5-8
J: TRBJ2-3
CDR3: CASSTAASGTTDTQYF
DNA: TGTGCCAGCAGCACGGCGGCTAGCGGAACCACAGATACGCAGTATTTT

size: -
D: TRBD1
V: TRBV7-7
J: TRBJ2-5
CDR3: CASSLTPDREQTQYF
DNA: TGTGCTAGCAGCTTAACTCCGGACAGGGAGCAGACCCAGTACTTC

size: -
D: TRBD1
V: TRBV5-5
J: TRBJ1-1
CDR3: CASSFYDRENTEAFF
DNA: TGTGCCAGCAGCTTTTATGACAGGGAGAACACTGAAGCTTTCTTT

size: -
D: -
V: TRBV6-5
J: TRBJ1-5
CDR3: CASARGGLGNQPQHF
DNA: TGTGCCTCAGCAAGGGGGGGCCTCGGCAATCAGCCCCAGCATTTT

size: -
D: TRBD1
V: TRBV7-9
J: TRBJ1-1
CDR3: CASTLTGVNEAFF
DNA: TGTGCCAGCACCCTGACAGGGGTTAATGAAGCTTTCTTT

size: -
D: -
V: TRBV5-4
J: TRBJ2-7
CDR3: CASSSPGGAGIAEQYF
DNA: TGTGCCAGCAGCTCCCCAGGCGGGGCCGGCATCGCCGAGCAGTACTTC

size: -
D: TRBD1
V: TRBV28
J: TRBJ1-4
CDR3: CASSQPGTGGFEKLFF
DNA: TGTGCCAGCAGTCAACCCGGGACAGGGGGCTTTGAAAAACTGTTTTTT

size: -
D: -
V: TRBV6-1
J: TRBJ2-5
CDR3: CASSEAGRGDPDETQYF
DNA: TGTGCCAGCAGTGAAGCCGGCAGGGGGGATCCGGACGAGACCCAGTACTTC

size: once
D: -
V: TRBV20-1
J: TRBJ2-7
CDR3: CSARAPFGQYF
DNA: TGCAGTGCTAGAGCCCCGTTCGGGCAGTACTTC

size: -
D: TRBD1
V: TRBV19
J: TRBJ2-7
CDR3: CASSRQGDYSYEQYF
DNA: TGTGCCAGTAGCCGCCAGGGGGATTACTCCTACGAGCAGTACTTC

size: -
D: -
V: TRBV5-4
J: TRBJ2-3
CDR3: CASSPPTARHTQYF
DNA: TGTGCCAGCAGCCCGCCAACAGCCCGACATACGCAGTATTTT

size: few
D: TRBD1
V: TRBV18
J: TRBJ1-6
CDR3: CASSLQGAYNSPLHF
DNA: TGTGCCAGCTCTCTACAGGGGGCCTATAATTCACCCCTCCACTTT

size: -
D: -
V: TRBV4-2
J: TRBJ2-7
CDR3: CASNSDLKGYEQYF
DNA: TGTGCCAGCAACTCGGACCTAAAGGGGTACGAGCAGTACTTC

size: -
D: TRBD1
V: TRBV6-5
J: TRBJ1-4
CDR3: CASSYFSGTGYEKLFF
DNA: TGTGCCAGCAGTTACTTCAGCGGGACAGGGTACGAAAAACTGTTTTTT

size: -
D: -
V: TRBV5-1
J: TRBJ2-1
CDR3: CASSPTRNEQFF
DNA: TGCGCCAGCAGCCCTACTAGGAATGAGCAGTTCTTC

size: -
D: -
V: TRBV18
J: TRBJ2-5
CDR3: CASSPPSGQETQYF
DNA: TGTGCCAGCTCACCCCCCAGCGGCCAAGAGACCCAGTACTTC

size: -
D: -
V: TRBV19
J: TRBJ1-6
CDR3: CASSIRRDGYNSPLHF
DNA: TGTGCCAGTAGTATTCGCAGGGACGGATATAATTCACCCCTCCACTTT

size: -
D: -
V: TRBV29-1
J: TRBJ1-2
CDR3: CSVSRANGYTF
DNA: TGCAGCGTTAGCAGGGCAAATGGCTACACCTTC

size: -
D: TRBD1
V: TRBV25-1
J: TRBJ1-2
CDR3: CASMRSGGNYGYTF
DNA: TGTGCCAGCATGAGGTCAGGGGGGAACTATGGCTACACCTTC

size: few
D: -
V: TRBV6-6
J: TRBJ2-1
CDR3: CASTPSSSYNEQFF
DNA: TGTGCCAGCACCCCTAGTAGTTCCTACAATGAGCAGTTCTTC

size: -
D: -
V: TRBV5-1
J: TRBJ1-4
CDR3: CASSLDREASNEKLFF
DNA: TGCGCCAGCAGCTTGGACAGGGAAGCCTCTAATGAAAAACTGTTTTTT

size: -
D: -
V: TRBV27
J: TRBJ1-1
CDR3: CASSVSALVGTEAFF
DNA: TGTGCCAGCAGTGTATCAGCCCTAGTGGGCACTGAAGCTTTCTTT

size: -
D: TRBD1
V: TRBV2
J: TRBJ1-2
CDR3: CASSLPGGGYGYTF
DNA: TGTGCCAGCAGTCTACCAGGGGGCGGCTATGGCTACACCTTC

size: -
D: -
V: TRBV28
J: TRBJ1-4
CDR3: CASTLHGGVGNEKLFF
DNA: TGTGCCAGCACCCTTCATGGTGGGGTAGGAAATGAAAAACTGTTTTTT

size: -
D: -
V: TRBV28
J: TRBJ1-1
CDR3: CASSAGPGTRNTEAFF
DNA: TGTGCCAGCAGTGCTGGACCCGGGACCAGGAACACTGAAGCTTTCTTT

size: -
D: TRBD1
V: TRBV6-6
J: TRBJ2-1
CDR3: CASSPDRGISNEQFF
DNA: TGTGCCAGCAGTCCGGACAGGGGGATCTCCAATGAGCAGTTCTTC